The rows below give T cell receptor beta chains drawn from one sample of a study of shared clonotypes between healthy human individuals. Clones were read by immunoSEQ multiplex PCR, and TCRdb kept only the in-frame ones, dropping some. The repertoire holds some 2.1 million clones, about 94% seen once, with 0.9% to 1.4% in the top ten. The sample taken for sequencing was naive CD8+ T cells sorted from blood. These receptors all come from a man younger than 35 in good health. The CDR3 runs from the conserved cysteine through the conserved F or W. A D gene is named only where the DNA matches it firmly. Clone size is not always given. Where it is, it says once, few, many or a class for expanded clones.

TRBJ2-1,.,TRBD2,TRBV7-2,CASSLLAGGDISYNEQFF,TGTGCCAGCAGCTTATTAGCCGGGGGGGACATCTCCTACAATGAGCAGTTCTTC
TRBJ1-5,.,.,TRBV15,CATSRDKWYQPQHF,TGTGCCACCAGCAGGGACAAGTGGTATCAGCCCCAGCATTTT
TRBJ2-1,.,.,TRBV11-1,CASSLVVYEQFF,TGTGCCAGCAGCTTAGTTGTCTATGAGCAGTTCTTC
TRBJ1-1,once,.,TRBV7-2,CASSLEYHTEAFF,TGTGCCAGCAGCTTAGAGTACCACACTGAAGCTTTCTTT
TRBJ2-5,.,.,TRBV9,CASSVDWGAGETQYF,TGTGCCAGCAGCGTAGACTGGGGGGCCGGGGAGACCCAGTACTTC
TRBJ2-1,.,.,TRBV27,CASSLDFSSYNEQFF,TGTGCCAGCAGTTTAGACTTCAGCTCCTACAATGAGCAGTTCTTC
TRBJ2-5,.,.,TRBV19,CASSIDGEEETQYF,TGTGCCAGTAGTATCGACGGAGAAGAAGAGACCCAGTACTTC
TRBJ2-3,.,.,TRBV28,CASQWGVRTDTQYF,TGTGCCAGCCAATGGGGGGTGCGCACAGATACGCAGTATTTT
TRBJ2-1,.,TRBD2,TRBV5-6,CASVRRTSGNNEQFF,TGTGCCAGTGTCCGCAGGACTAGCGGCAACAATGAGCAGTTCTTC
TRBJ2-7,.,.,TRBV2,CASSDPGWVDEQYF,TGTGCCAGCAGTGATCCGGGCTGGGTCGACGAGCAGTACTTC
TRBJ2-7,.,.,TRBV5-1,CASSLGDGASYEQYF,TGCGCCAGCAGCTTGGGGGATGGGGCCTCCTACGAGCAGTACTTC
TRBJ2-1,.,.,TRBV27,CASSRGTPFYNEQFF,TGTGCCAGCAGTAGAGGGACTCCCTTCTACAATGAGCAGTTCTTC
TRBJ2-7,.,.,TRBV12-1,CASSSCLVSGSQPYEQYF,TGTGCCAGCAGCTCGTGTCTAGTTAGCGGGAGTCAGCCCTACGAGCAGTACTTC
TRBJ1-5,.,.,TRBV28,CASSILQGNQPQHF,TGTGCCAGCAGTATACTACAGGGTAACCAGCCCCAGCATTTT
TRBJ2-7,.,.,TRBV23-1,CASSQSFRDLISYEQYF,TGCGCCAGCAGTCAATCGTTCCGGGACCTGATCTCCTACGAGCAGTACTTC
TRBJ2-5,.,TRBD2,TRBV7-9,CASSYGGQETQYF,TGTGCCAGCAGCTACGGGGGGCAAGAGACCCAGTACTTC
TRBJ2-7,.,TRBD1,TRBV5-5,CASSLGGGGYEQYF,TGTGCCAGCAGCTTGGGAGGGGGCGGATACGAGCAGTACTTC
TRBJ2-4,.,.,TRBV28,CASTFSLAKNIQYF,TGTGCCAGCACCTTCTCCCTAGCCAAAAACATTCAGTACTTC
TRBJ2-3,.,.,TRBV7-9,CASSQYGSTDTQYF,TGTGCCAGCAGCCAATACGGGAGCACAGATACGCAGTATTTT
TRBJ2-7,.,.,TRBV6-1,CASSVGQGSSYEQYF,TGTGCCAGCAGTGTTGGTCAGGGGAGTTCCTACGAGCAGTACTTC
TRBJ1-1,few,.,TRBV6-5,CASSRVLNTEAFF,TGTGCCAGCAGTAGGGTATTGAACACTGAAGCTTTCTTT
TRBJ2-5,.,.,TRBV10-3,CAISELGPAQETQYF,TGTGCCATCAGTGAACTGGGTCCCGCGCAAGAGACCCAGTACTTC
TRBJ2-3,.,.,TRBV7-3,CASSGLEDTQYF,TGTGCCAGCAGCGGCCTGGAGGATACGCAGTATTTT
TRBJ1-1,.,.,TRBV27,CASSDIGGGGNTEAFF,TGTGCCAGCAGTGACATAGGGGGAGGTGGGAACACTGAAGCTTTCTTT
TRBJ2-2,.,TRBD2,TRBV7-9,CASSSTSFQTRGELFF,TGTGCCAGCAGCTCGACTAGCTTCCAAACGCGCGGGGAGCTGTTTTTT
TRBJ2-7,.,.,TRBV27,CASSLVYGSYEQYF,TGTGCCAGCAGTTTAGTTTACGGCTCCTACGAGCAGTACTTC
TRBJ2-3,.,.,TRBV6-1,CASSEAGDTQYF,TGTGCCAGCAGTGAAGCGGGTGATACGCAGTATTTT
TRBJ1-1,.,.,TRBV30,CAWHRPEEGWGGRAFF,TGTGCCTGGCACAGGCCGGAGGAGGGCTGGGGAGGGCGAGCTTTCTTT
TRBJ1-2,.,TRBD1,TRBV6-1,CASSAHVSGGLTIYGYTF,TGTGCCAGCAGTGCACATGTTTCAGGGGGCCTTACGATCTATGGCTACACCTTC
TRBJ1-2,.,TRBD1,TRBV4-3,CASSHARWTGGEEDGYTF,TGCGCCAGCAGCCATGCAAGATGGACAGGGGGCGAAGAAGATGGCTACACCTTC
TRBJ1-2,.,.,TRBV15,CATSRDWTTGSSYGYTF,TGTGCCACCAGCAGAGATTGGACGACAGGAAGTAGCTATGGCTACACCTTC
TRBJ2-7,.,TRBD1,TRBV29-1,CSVEDRGPEQYF,TGCAGCGTTGAGGACAGGGGGCCCGAGCAGTACTTC
TRBJ2-7,.,TRBD2,TRBV6-5,CATTAGLPVREQYF,TGTGCCACTACTGCGGGACTACCCGTCCGGGAGCAGTACTTC
TRBJ2-2,.,.,TRBV7-6,CASSFLGGRDGELFF,TGTGCCAGCAGCTTTCTAGGGGGGCGCGACGGGGAGCTGTTTTTT
TRBJ2-1,.,TRBD2,TRBV11-2,CASSPLAGGYEQFF,TGTGCCAGCAGCCCATTAGCGGGAGGCTATGAGCAGTTCTTC
TRBJ2-7,.,.,TRBV6-5,CASSSFLNREPYEQYF,TGTGCCAGCAGTTCCTTCCTCAACAGGGAACCCTATGAGCAGTACTTC
TRBJ2-3,.,TRBD2,TRBV6-1,CASRELAGSLDTQYF,TGTGCCAGCAGGGAACTAGCGGGGAGCTTAGATACGCAGTATTTT
TRBJ1-1,.,.,TRBV5-1,CASSPLLNTEAFF,TGCGCCAGCAGCCCACTCTTGAACACTGAAGCTTTCTTT
TRBJ2-5,.,.,TRBV14,CASSPRTAVQLFEETQYF,TGTGCCAGCAGCCCCCGGACGGCCGTGCAATTGTTCGAAGAGACCCAGTACTTC
TRBJ2-2,.,TRBD2,TRBV5-1,CASSLEASGRMDTGELFF,TGCGCCAGCAGCTTGGAGGCTAGCGGAAGAATGGACACCGGGGAGCTGTTTTTT
TRBJ2-7,.,.,TRBV25-1,CASSELGWGYEQYF,TGTGCCAGCAGTGAATTAGGGTGGGGCTACGAGCAGTACTTC
TRBJ2-3,.,.,TRBV18,CASSPNRGVSTDTQYF,TGTGCCAGCTCACCGAACCGGGGAGTTAGCACAGATACGCAGTATTTT
TRBJ1-4,.,.,TRBV9,CASSVGGSGASEKLFF,TGTGCCAGCAGCGTAGGGGGGTCTGGAGCCAGTGAAAAACTGTTTTTT
TRBJ2-1,once,.,TRBV29-1,CSVSAAIYNEQFF,TGCAGCGTCTCAGCGGCAATCTACAATGAGCAGTTCTTC
TRBJ2-7,.,.,TRBV11-2,CASSSGLGASYEQYF,TGTGCCAGCAGCTCGGGGTTGGGGGCCTCCTACGAGCAGTACTTC
TRBJ1-1,.,.,TRBV29-1,CSGGDTYAEAFF,TGCAGCGGCGGAGACACGTACGCTGAAGCTTTCTTT
TRBJ1-5,.,.,TRBV6-1,CASSEGPGQGDQPQHF,TGTGCCAGCAGTGAAGGGCCTGGGCAGGGAGATCAGCCCCAGCATTTT
TRBJ1-6,.,.,TRBV27,CASSLSTGPYNSPLHF,TGTGCCAGCAGTTTATCAACAGGGCCCTATAATTCACCCCTCCACTTT